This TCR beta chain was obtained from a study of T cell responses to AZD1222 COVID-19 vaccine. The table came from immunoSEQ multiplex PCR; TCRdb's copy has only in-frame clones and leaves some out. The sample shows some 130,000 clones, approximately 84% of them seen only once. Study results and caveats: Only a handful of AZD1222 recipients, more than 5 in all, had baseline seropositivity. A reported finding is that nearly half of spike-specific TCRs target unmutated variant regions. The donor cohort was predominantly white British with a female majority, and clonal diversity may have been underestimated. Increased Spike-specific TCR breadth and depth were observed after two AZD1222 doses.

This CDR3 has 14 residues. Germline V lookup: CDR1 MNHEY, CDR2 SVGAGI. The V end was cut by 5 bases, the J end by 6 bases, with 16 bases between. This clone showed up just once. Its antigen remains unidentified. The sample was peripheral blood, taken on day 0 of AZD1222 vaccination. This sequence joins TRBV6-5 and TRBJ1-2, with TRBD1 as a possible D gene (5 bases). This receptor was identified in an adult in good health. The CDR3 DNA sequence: TGTGCCAGCAGTAGAAGGGGCGCGGAGGATGGCTACACCTTC. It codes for CASSRRGAEDGYTF.